This entry lists 27 T cell receptor beta chains sequenced from one sample in a study of cytomegalovirus exposure and HLA in healthy donors. The table came from immunoSEQ multiplex PCR; TCRdb's copy has only in-frame clones and leaves some out. Here the sample spans tens of thousands of clones, around 97% being singletons. The sample was PBMCs. All receptors come from a woman aged 18-35 years in good health and CMV-seropositive.

On this clone: At one of its ends the junction is not consistent with the germline gene, which may arise from a read error. Other DNA sequences in this specimen translate into the identical CDR3. For the CDR3, the DNA is TGTGCCAGCACCGGAGTAGCTAACTATGGCTATACCTTC. Amino acids: CASTGVANYGYTF. V usage is TRBV9 and J usage is TRBJ1-2; D gene ambiguous. The germline gives CDR1 SGDLS, CDR2 YYNGEE. The CDR3 runs 13 residues.

The rearrangement joins TRBV19 to TRBJ2-1; 11 bases map to TRBD2. After removal of 4 bases from V and 1 base from J, the junction contained 12 bases not matched to a gene. The germline V gene encodes CDR1 LNHDA and CDR2 SQIVND (reference sequence). The CDR3 covers 19 residues. CDR3 DNA sequence: TGTGCCAGTAGTAAAAGACAGTCTAGCGGGAGGTTGTCCTACAATGAGCAGTTCTTC. As protein: CASSKRQSSGRLSYNEQFF.

The chain links TRBV27 to TRBJ2-1; TRBD2 aligns across 11 bases. The CDR3 runs to 15 residues. Germline values: CDR1 MNHEY, CDR2 SMNVEV (reference sequence). Trimming took 2 bases from V and 9 from J; bases not matched to a gene: 6. CDR3 in DNA: TGTGCCAGCAGTTTAGGGACTAGCGGTACAGGTGAGCAGTTCTTC. Amino acids: CASSLGTSGTGEQFF.

This clone occurred once. This chain joins TRBV27 and TRBJ2-3, with 10 bases identical to TRBD2. With V trimmed by 2 bases and J by 2 bases, 4 bases remained unmatched. The CDR3 has 16 residues. CDR1 is MNHEY and CDR2 is SMNVEV in the germline V gene (reference sequence). The CDR3 loop is CASSLTSGGATDTQYF. Written as DNA, the CDR3 is TGTGCCAGCAGTTTAACCAGCGGGGGGGCCACAGATACGCAGTATTTT.

V is TRBV2 and J is TRBJ2-1; no clear D. V was cut by 4 bases and J by 8 bases, with 9 bases left in between. The germline gives CDR1 SNHLY, CDR2 FYNNEI. The CDR3 is 12 amino acids. The CDR3 nucleotides read TGTGCCAGCAGTGTCACTGGGCATGAGCAGTTCTTC. Its protein is CASSVTGHEQFF.

CDR3 residues: CASSRDRGGRQETQYF. The CDR3 coding sequence is TGTGCCAGCAGCCGAGACAGGGGAGGTCGGCAAGAGACCCAGTACTTC. J is TRBJ2-5 and V is TRBV27, with 8 bases identical to TRBD1. CDR1 and CDR2 (germline): MNHEY, SMNVEV (reference sequence). The CDR3 has 16 amino acids. V shed 6 bases, J shed 2 bases, and the junction held 11 bases outside the gene matches.

The chain combines TRBV14 with TRBJ2-7; possibly TRBD1 for D (6 bases). The CDR3 runs 15 residues. Trimming removed 6 bases at V and 2 bases at J, with 17 bases between. The germline V gene has CDR1 SGHDN and CDR2 FVKESK. CDR3 sequence: CASRHTGTHTYEQYF. Here the CDR3 DNA reads TGTGCCAGCAGACATACCGGGACACACACCTACGAGCAGTACTTC. The full variable domain, with the rest looked up from reference TRBV14 and TRBJ2-7, is EAGVTQFPSHSVIEKGQTVTLRCDPISGHDNLYWYRRVMGKEIKFLLHFVKESKQDESGMPNNRFLAERTGGTYSTLKVQPAELEDSGVYFCASRHTGTHTYEQYFGPGTRLTVT.

The rearrangement links TRBV6-5 to TRBJ1-5; possibly TRBD1 for D (5 bases). Germline CDR1 is MNHEY and CDR2 is SVGAGI. Trimming pared 4 bases from V and 3 bases from J, leaving 13 bases between. This CDR3 comprises 15 residues. In DNA, the CDR3 is TGTGCCAGCAGTTTGGGGGGAACATCCAATCAGCCCCAGCATTTT. Residues: CASSLGGTSNQPQHF.

The CDR3, as DNA: TGTGCCAGCAGCACCCGGAGGACCCGGGAAGGCTCCTACAATGAGCAGTTCTTC. It codes for CASSTRRTREGSYNEQFF. This chain links TRBV13 with TRBJ2-1, with D perhaps matching TRBD2 (5 bases). This CDR3 spans 18 amino acids. Trimming shortened V by 5 bases and J by 0 bases, and 20 bases separated the two germline ends. CDR1 is PRHDT, CDR2 FYEKMQ, per germline (reference sequence).

V usage is TRBV2 and J usage is TRBJ1-4, with D possibly matching TRBD1 (5 bases). Trimming pared 1 base from V and 8 bases from J, leaving 11 bases between. Germline CDR1 and CDR2: SNHLY and FYNNEI. CDR3 length: 14 amino acids. The CDR3 nucleotides read TGTGCCAGCAGTGAAGACAGGAGACCCGAAAAACTGTTTTTT. Protein sequence: CASSEDRRPEKLFF.

J is TRBJ1-1 and V is TRBV6-5; the D gene is possibly TRBD1 (5 bases). V dropped 4 bases and J dropped 0 bases, with 15 bases sitting between them. The length of the CDR3 is 16 residues. In germline, CDR1 is MNHEY, CDR2 SVGAGI. For the CDR3, the DNA is TGTGCCAGCAGTTGGGGGGGAGGGGTCCTGAACACTGAAGCTTTCTTT. It codes for CASSWGGGVLNTEAFF.

The CDR3 DNA follows: TGTGCCAGCAGTTCGTCCGGGACAGGGACCTATGAGCAGTTCTTC. Its translation: CASSSSGTGTYEQFF. The chain joins TRBV28 to TRBJ2-1; 9 bases are a match to TRBD1. CDR3 length equals 15 residues. Per germline, CDR1 MDHEN and CDR2 SYDVKM. The V and J ends lost 4 bases and 8 bases, in that order; junction bases with no gene match: 9.

The chain has TRBV6-4 and TRBJ2-2; D is ambiguous. V lost 3 bases to trimming and J lost 3 bases, with 8 bases between them. CDR1 is MRHNA and CDR2 is SNTAGT in the germline V gene. This CDR3 region has 14 residues. This CDR3 is CASSEGYHTGELFF. The CDR3 bases are TGTGCCAGCAGTGAGGGCTACCACACCGGGGAGCTGTTTTTT.

This chain connects TRBV28 to TRBJ1-5; 8 bases line up with TRBD1. CDR1 and CDR2 (germline): MDHEN, SYDVKM. This CDR3 spans 17 amino acids. Germline trimming cut 6 bases from V and 4 bases from J; bases unmatched to any gene: 14. The CDR3 DNA follows: TGTGCCAGCAGAAACTACCGGGACAGGCCTATTAATCAGCCCCAGCATTTT. As protein: CASRNYRDRPINQPQHF. Full variable domain (outside the CDR3, taken from reference TRBV28 and TRBJ1-5): DVKVTQSSRYLVKRTGEKVFLECVQDMDHENMFWYRQDPGLGLRLIYFSYDVKMKEKGDIPEGYSVSREKKERFSLILESASTNQTSMYLCASRNYRDRPINQPQHFGDGTRLSIL.

This clone was recorded only once. The chain joins TRBV5-6 to TRBJ2-2; D is unclear. Germline V gene data show CDR1 as SGHDT and CDR2 as YYEEEE. The CDR3 length is 15 residues. The ends were cut back, 2 bases at V and 0 bases at J, with 8 bases in the middle. This CDR3 reads CASSLKFANTGELFF. Here the CDR3 DNA reads TGTGCCAGCAGCTTAAAATTCGCGAACACCGGGGAGCTGTTTTTT.

The genes are TRBV7-2 and TRBJ2-7, with D perhaps matching TRBD2 (6 bases). CDR3 length equals 14 residues. Between the trimmed V and J ends, which lost 1 base and 6 bases, there was a span of 13 bases. Germline-derived CDR1 and CDR2 are SGHTA and FQGNSA. The CDR3 protein is CASSLEELASEQYF. The CDR3, as DNA: TGTGCCAGCAGCTTAGAGGAACTAGCTAGCGAGCAGTACTTC. The full variable domain, with the rest looked up from reference TRBV7-2 and TRBJ2-7, is GAGVSQSPSNKVTEKGKDVELRCDPISGHTALYWYRQSLGQGLEFLIYFQGNSAPDKSGLPSDRFSAERTGGSVSTLTIQRTQQEDSAVYLCASSLEELASEQYFGPGTRLTVT.

This chain joins TRBV6-1 and TRBJ2-7, with 7 bases fitting TRBD2. The CDR3 spans 13 residues. The J segment lost 0 bases and the V segment lost 8 bases, leaving 4 bases of the junction unmatched. The V gene's germline CDR1 is MNHNS and CDR2 SASEGT. CDR3 sequence reads: CASERGSSYEQYF. In DNA form, the CDR3 reads TGTGCCAGCGAGCGGGGAAGCTCCTACGAGCAGTACTTC.

The chain joins TRBV27 to TRBJ1-2; a possible D gene is TRBD1 (5 bases). This CDR3 spans 13 amino acids. Germline V CDR1 and CDR2: MNHEY, SMNVEV (reference sequence). V was trimmed by 2 bases and J by 6 bases, leaving 10 bases between them. This CDR3 is CASSLQGPDGYTF. The CDR3 DNA follows: TGTGCCAGCAGTTTACAGGGCCCGGATGGCTACACCTTC.

This clone is a singleton in its sample. The chain links TRBV9 to TRBJ1-2; the D gene is possibly TRBD1 (5 bases). The V end was cut by 1 base, the J end by 4 bases, with 14 bases between. The CDR3 totals 15 residues. The germline V gene encodes CDR1 SGDLS and CDR2 YYNGEE. The CDR3 DNA is TGTGCCAGCAGCGTAACTGACAGAGAGTCCTATGGCTACACCTTC. It yields the protein CASSVTDRESYGYTF.

The chain recombines TRBV27 with TRBJ2-7; D is unresolved. The CDR3 is 14 amino acids. Germline V lookup: CDR1 MNHEY, CDR2 SMNVEV (reference sequence). The V and J ends lost 6 bases and 1 base respectively, with 13 bases between them. CDR3 sequence reads: CASSPPSQSYEQYF. CDR3 nucleotides: TGTGCCAGCAGCCCTCCTTCTCAGTCCTACGAGCAGTACTTC.

The gene calls are TRBV19 and TRBJ2-7, with TRBD1 matching 7 bases. V lost 4 bases to trimming and J lost 2 bases; unmatched junction nucleotides: 8. Germline V lookup: CDR1 LNHDA, CDR2 SQIVND (reference sequence). This CDR3 spans 15 amino acids. CDR3 bases: TGTGCCAGTAGTACCCGGGACAGAAAGACCTACGAGCAGTACTTC. Protein: CASSTRDRKTYEQYF.

The gene calls are TRBV27 and TRBJ2-7, with 7 bases that match TRBD2. Trimming took 2 bases from V and 3 from J; bases not matched to a gene: 4. CDR1 and CDR2 from the germline V gene are MNHEY and SMNVEV (reference sequence). The CDR3 runs to 14 residues. The CDR3 sequence is CASSLAGVDYEQYF. CDR3 DNA sequence: TGTGCCAGCAGTTTAGCGGGAGTTGACTACGAGCAGTACTTC.

This rearrangement joins TRBV9 to TRBJ1-1; a weak D match, TRBD1 (5 bases). Germline V CDR1 and CDR2: SGDLS, YYNGEE. Trimming pared 4 bases from V and 4 bases from J, leaving 32 bases between. This CDR3 comprises 20 residues. CDR3 region: CASSTRGGWGSSEVGTEAFF. In nucleotides, the CDR3 is TGTGCCAGCAGCACCCGGGGGGGGTGGGGGTCCTCCGAGGTAGGCACTGAAGCTTTCTTT.

The chain couples TRBV19 to TRBJ2-7, with a tentative D call TRBD1 (5 bases). Germline lookup yields CDR1 LNHDA and CDR2 SQIVND (reference sequence). V dropped 2 bases and J dropped 4 bases, with 15 bases sitting between them. The CDR3 consists of 15 residues. As DNA, the CDR3 is TGTGCCAGTAGTATAAATTCAGGGCCTCCTTACGAGCAGTACTTC. Protein: CASSINSGPPYEQYF.

This clone was counted a single time. The chain links TRBV7-3 to TRBJ2-5; D not resolved. The CDR3 length is 12 residues. Germline loops: CDR1 SGHTA, CDR2 FQGTGA. V lost 5 bases and J lost 5, with 9 bases in between. This chain's CDR3 is CASSPSGETQYF. The CDR3 DNA reads as TGTGCCAGCAGCCCCTCCGGGGAGACCCAGTACTTC.

This chain uses TRBV18 with TRBJ1-2; 8 bases match TRBD1. Germline assignment: CDR1 KGHSH and CDR2 LQKENI. J lost 12 bases, V lost 3 bases, and 9 bases had no gene match. CDR3 length equals 13 residues. CDR3 DNA sequence: TGTGCCAGCTCACCCCTAAAGGACAGGGTGAACACCTTC. Its protein product is CASSPLKDRVNTF.

The chain uses TRBV5-1 and TRBJ2-7; 8 bases map to TRBD1. CDR1 and CDR2 (germline): SGHRS, YFSETQ. The CDR3 has 14 residues. V was clipped by 0 bases and J by 6 bases; unmatched bases: 5. CDR3 loop: CASSLVGQGSEQYF. The CDR3, as DNA: TGCGCCAGCAGCTTGGTAGGACAGGGATCCGAGCAGTACTTC.